This T cell receptor (beta chain) originates from a study of response to subunit inactivated influenza vaccine. TCRdb independently ran MiXCR on the RT-PCR reads; one entry per CDR3 protein. The sample consists of more than 600,000 distinct CDR3 sequences, about 18% of them appearing once. Germline loops: CDR1 LGHNA, CDR2 YNFKEQ. The V segment lost 0 bases and the J segment 7 bases; nucleotides outside the gene matches: 1. CDR3 length equals 15 residues. This chain joins TRBV4-2 and TRBJ2-1, with 12 bases identical to TRBD2. The sequence came from a man aged 50 to 59 who received an inactivated influenza vaccine. This specimen was PBMCs from blood, taken about 5 days after vaccination. CDR3 sequence reads: CASSQDLAGGNEQFF. CDR3 DNA: TGTGCCAGCAGCCAAGATCTAGCGGGGGGGAATGAGCAGTTCTTC.